This is a list of T cell receptor delta chains from one sample in a study of Vδ1+ human thymocytes. TCRdb re-called clones from the multiplex PCR reads using CATT. The sample consists of about 25,000 delta-chain clones, 6% to 8% of them appearing once. The sequenced sample consisted of Vdelta1+ gamma-delta thymocytes from the thymus. These receptors came from a girl in the first two years of life who had congenital heart surgery. Both conserved end residues are part of each CDR3. D genes are given only for firm matches. Clone size appears in some rows only: once, few, many, or a class for an expanded clone.

clone_size	j_call	v_call	d_call	cdr3_nt	cdr3_aa
few	TRDJ1	TRDV1	TRDD3	TGTGCTCTTGGGGAACTTCGGTACTGGGGATTGTACACCGATAAACTCATCTTT	CALGELRYWGLYTDKLIF
-	TRDJ1	TRDV1	TRDD3	TGTGCTCTTGGGGAACTCTTAACGATTTCCTACGTCTCAGCGGGGGATACACCGGCCGATAAACTCATCTTT	CALGELLTISYVSAGDTPADKLIF
few	TRDJ1	TRDV1	-	TGTGCTCTTGCAAGAACGGGGCTTAAACTCATCTTT	CALARTGLKLIF
medium-sized	TRDJ1	TRDV1	-	TGTGCTCTTGGGGAATATGGGGTCCGCTATGAGGGATACACCGATAAACTCATCTTT	CALGEYGVRYEGYTDKLIF
few	TRDJ1	TRDV1	TRDD3	TGTGCTCTTGGGGAAGGAGAACCCAACTGGGGGATACATGCGAGGGGCACCGATAAACTCATCTTT	CALGEGEPNWGIHARGTDKLIF
few	TRDJ1	TRDV1	-	TGTGCTCTTGGGGACCTACGAGGGGGACCCCGTCCCACCGATAAACTCATCTTT	CALGDLRGGPRPTDKLIF
-	TRDJ1	TRDV1	TRDD3	TGTGCTCTGAAGGAGCCTCCCATGCGTTACTGGGGGATACGCGTGATAGAGTACACCGATAAACTCATCTTT	CALKEPPMRYWGIRVIEYTDKLIF
-	TRDJ1	TRDV1	-	TGTGCTCTTGAGACCCCCATAGAGGGGGTCCACACCGATAAACTCATCTTT	CALETPIEGVHTDKLIF
few	TRDJ1	TRDV1	TRDD3	TGTGCTCTTGGGGAGCGCGCGGGTTTTGGGGGATACGGCAAAACCGATAAACTCATCTTT	CALGERAGFGGYGKTDKLIF
few	TRDJ1	TRDV1	-	TGTGCTCTTGGGGAACCTACACCCCCGCCGTCCGATAAACTCATCTTT	CALGEPTPPPSDKLIF
-	TRDJ1	TRDV1	TRDD3	TGTGCTCTTGGGGAACGACTTCGGCACTCGCCCGAAAACTGGGGGATCCCCCCGTACACCGATAAACTCATCTTT	CALGERLRHSPENWGIPPYTDKLIF
-	TRDJ1	TRDV1	-	TGTGCTCTTGGGGCAGGGCTTCCTACTGGGGGACCGTACACCGATAAACTCATCTTT	CALGAGLPTGGPYTDKLIF
-	TRDJ1	TRDV1	TRDD3	TGTGCTCTTGGGGAGCCTAATAAGAGCCAGACTTGGGGATACGCGTCCACCGATAAACTCATCTTT	CALGEPNKSQTWGYASTDKLIF
-	TRDJ1	TRDV1	TRDD3	TGTGCTCTTGGGGAACGGTTCAGATTCTGGGGGATCCCTACCGATAAACTCATCTTT	CALGERFRFWGIPTDKLIF
few	TRDJ1	TRDV1	TRDD3	TGTGCTCTTGGGAAACGAGCCCTACGAAGAGGGGATAAGATAGTTAACACCGATAAACTCATCTTT	CALGKRALRRGDKIVNTDKLIF
-	TRDJ1	TRDV1	TRDD3	TGTGCTCTTGGGGGCTGGGGGATAATCCTCCCCTACACCGTTAAACTCATCTTT	CALGGWGIILPYTVKLIF
-	TRDJ1	TRDV1	TRDD3	TGTGCTCTTGGGGGTCAATCCTGGAATCTCCTACTCGGCTGGGGGATCCCCGATAAACTCATCTTT	CALGGQSWNLLLGWGIPDKLIF
few	TRDJ1	TRDV1	-	TGTGCTCTTGGGGAACTTTGGAATCCCTACACCGATAAACTCATCTTT	CALGELWNPYTDKLIF
-	TRDJ1	TRDV1	TRDD3	TGTGCTCTTGGCGCCCAGTGGGGGATACTAGTTGACACCGATAAACTCATCTTT	CALGAQWGILVDTDKLIF
-	TRDJ1	TRDV1	TRDD3	TGTGCTCTTGGGGGCGTCTCCCCAGCTCTGGGGGATACCTCATACACCGATAAACTCATCTTT	CALGGVSPALGDTSYTDKLIF
few	TRDJ1	TRDV1	-	TGTGCTCTTGGGGAACGCCCTTCCCCGGTCAGGGTTGGCGATAAACTCATCTTT	CALGERPSPVRVGDKLIF
-	TRDJ1	TRDV1	-	TGTGCTCTTGGGGAATATCTTCTCTCCCATCCCTACACCGATAAACTCATCTTT	CALGEYLLSHPYTDKLIF
few	TRDJ1	TRDV1	TRDD3	TGTGCTCTTGGGGATTTCCCTTACTGGGGGATAAGATCCGATAAACTCATCTTT	CALGDFPYWGIRSDKLIF
-	TRDJ1	TRDV1	TRDD3	TGTGCTCTTGGGGACTGCTTAGTAGGTCTGCCTACTGGGGGACCTGAGTACACCGATAAACTCATCTTT	CALGDCLVGLPTGGPEYTDKLIF
few	TRDJ1	TRDV1	-	TGTGCTCTTGGGGCCGCAAGGGTTGGCGATAAACTCATCTTT	CALGAARVGDKLIF
-	TRDJ1	TRDV1	-	TGTGCTCTTGGGGAACCGCGCGGGGGACCTCGACACACCGATAAACTCATCTTT	CALGEPRGGPRHTDKLIF
few	TRDJ1	TRDV1	-	TGTGCTCTTGGGGAATCTTGGCCTTACCATTCAACTCTGTCATGGGATCATCAAAACACCGATAAACTCATCTTT	CALGESWPYHSTLSWDHQNTDKLIF
few	TRDJ1	TRDV1	TRDD3	TGTGCTCTTGGGGACCCCGGTCCTCGTGGGGATACGGGGGGACTCATCTTT	CALGDPGPRGDTGGLIF
few	TRDJ1	TRDV1	-	TGTGCTCTTGGGGCCAGGCTCTACACCGATAAACTCATCTTT	CALGARLYTDKLIF
few	TRDJ1	TRDV1	-	TGTGCTCTTGGGTCCACCGAACCTGTTCTGTACACCGATAAACTCATCTTT	CALGSTEPVLYTDKLIF
-	TRDJ1	TRDV1	TRDD3	TGTGCTCTTGGGGAACTAAAGAGGGGGATCTACACCGATAAACTCATCTTT	CALGELKRGIYTDKLIF
few	TRDJ1	TRDV1	-	TGTGCTCTTGGGGAACTGTCCCGGGGGGTATCTTATCGACACGATAAACTCATCTTT	CALGELSRGVSYRHDKLIF
-	TRDJ1	TRDV1	TRDD2	TGTGCTCTTGGGGAACAAATTCCTACGGGAGATAAGACCGATAAACTCATCTTT	CALGEQIPTGDKTDKLIF
-	TRDJ1	TRDV1	TRDD3	TGTGCTCTTGGGGAACTCCCCTTCTTGGGGGATACGTACACCGATAAACTCATCTTT	CALGELPFLGDTYTDKLIF
-	TRDJ1	TRDV1	-	TGTGCTCTTGGGGATACCAGTACTGGGTATAAACTCATCTTT	CALGDTSTGYKLIF
-	TRDJ1	TRDV1	TRDD3	TGTGCTCTTGGGCCCACCACGACCTACAGACTGGGGGACCTCCCAACCGATAAACTCATCTTT	CALGPTTTYRLGDLPTDKLIF
few	TRDJ1	TRDV1	TRDD3	TGTGCTCTTGGAGAAACCTACCATTCACCGGGGGATACGCCTAACACCGATAAACTCATCTTT	CALGETYHSPGDTPNTDKLIF
few	TRDJ1	TRDV1	TRDD3	TGTGCTCTTGGGAATATGGGGATAGGACTCATCTTT	CALGNMGIGLIF
few	TRDJ1	TRDV1	TRDD3	TGTGCTCTTGGGGAATTTTACACAGCCTTCCTCGACACTGGGGGATTAGGCGACACCGATAAACTCATCTTT	CALGEFYTAFLDTGGLGDTDKLIF
-	TRDJ1	TRDV1	TRDD3	TGTGCTCTTGGGGACCCTCCTGTACTGGGGGAACAGTACACCGATAAACTCATCTTT	CALGDPPVLGEQYTDKLIF
few	TRDJ1	TRDV1	TRDD3	TGTGCTCTTGGGTCACTTCGCTGGTGGGGGATGCGCCTAGATAAACTCATCTTT	CALGSLRWWGMRLDKLIF
-	TRDJ1	TRDV1	-	TGTGCTCTTGGGGAACTTCGGCGACGGGGCGACTGGCCCGGGTACACCGATAAACTCATCTTT	CALGELRRRGDWPGYTDKLIF
few	TRDJ1	TRDV1	-	TGTGCTCTTGGGGAGTCCCCCCTGCGGGGGTGTTTATTTATCGCCGATAAACTCATCTTT	CALGESPLRGCLFIADKLIF
few	TRDJ1	TRDV1	TRDD3	TGTGCTCTTGGGGAACCACAAGTTCCCGTCCTTGCCACTGGGGACGCTCCCCGGACAGATAAACTCATCTTT	CALGEPQVPVLATGDAPRTDKLIF
few	TRDJ1	TRDV1	TRDD3	TGTGCTCTTGGGGAACGAGGCCTTCCCCGGGGATACGCCACCGATAAACTCATCTTT	CALGERGLPRGYATDKLIF
-	TRDJ1	TRDV1	-	TGTGCTCTTGGGGAATTCACGACGGGGGGACTCACCGATAAACTCATCTTT	CALGEFTTGGLTDKLIF
-	TRDJ1	TRDV1	TRDD3	TGTGCTCTTGGGGAACTACCTACTGGGGGCCTGTACACCGATAAACTCATCTTT	CALGELPTGGLYTDKLIF